Presented here are 18 T cell receptor beta chains from one specimen sequenced in a study of OX40 agonist ivuxolimab in advanced cancers. Libraries were made using the immunoSEQ multiplex PCR assay. This immuneACCESS table, as held by TCRdb, lists in-frame sequences with V and J called but not all clones. Of the missing ones, under half trace to an unresolved V gene in checked studies; the others have no known cause. The sample includes just over 90,000 clones, with roughly 90% observed a single time. Around 3.3% of the sample goes to the ten largest clones. The specimen was CD4+ or CD8+ T cells sorted from blood, collected in a trial of the OX40 agonist ivuxolimab. These receptors all stem from an adult with an advanced solid tumor such as melanoma, head and neck, liver or kidney cancer.

The gene calls are TRBV19 and TRBJ1-1; D call uncertain. This CDR3 comprises 13 residues. CDR1 LNHDA and CDR2 SQIVND come from the germline V gene (reference sequence). Trimming removed 5 bases from V and 6 bases from J, with 13 bases in between. In DNA form, the CDR3 reads TGTGCCAGTAGTTCCAGTGTCCGCGCTGAAGCTTTCTTT. Its translation: CASSSSVRAEAFF. The full variable domain, its missing parts supplied by reference TRBV19 and TRBJ1-1, is DGGITQSPKYLFRKEGQNVTLSCEQNLNHDAMYWYRQDPGQGLRLIYYSQIVNDFQKGDIAEGYSVSREKKESFPLTVTSAQKNPTAFYLCASSSSVRAEAFFGQGTRLTVV.

This chain links TRBV6-1 with TRBJ2-5, with TRBD2 as a possible D gene (6 bases). Germline loops: CDR1 MNHNS, CDR2 SASEGT. The CDR3 extends over 13 amino acids. V lost 6 bases, J lost 2 bases, and 10 bases lay in between. This CDR3 is CASRQGGQETQYF. In DNA, the CDR3 is TGTGCCAGCAGACAAGGAGGGCAAGAGACCCAGTACTTC.

V is TRBV2 and J is TRBJ2-7, with TRBD1 as a possible D gene (5 bases). Trimming left V 5 bases short and J 7 bases short, with 9 bases between. Per germline, CDR1 SNHLY and CDR2 FYNNEI. This CDR3 spans 11 amino acids. CDR3 protein: CASSPGWEQYF. The CDR3 nucleotides read TGTGCCAGCAGTCCAGGGTGGGAGCAGTACTTC.

V usage is TRBV27 and J usage is TRBJ2-7; 8 bases are a match to TRBD2. Germline assignment: CDR1 MNHEY and CDR2 SMNVEV (reference sequence). Unmatched junction bases numbered 14, after V lost 6 bases and J lost 4 bases. The length of the CDR3 is 16 residues. The CDR3 sequence: CASRLTPGGGAYEQYF. The CDR3 bases are TGTGCCAGCAGACTTACCCCGGGAGGGGGGGCGTACGAGCAGTACTTC.

This chain joins TRBV4-1 and TRBJ2-7; D possibly matches TRBD1 or TRBD2 (6 bases each). Trimming took off 0 bases at V and 2 bases at J, with 14 bases between the two ends. CDR1 MGHRA and CDR2 YSYEKL come from the germline V gene. This CDR3 comprises 16 residues. The CDR3 DNA reads as TGCGCCAGCAGCCAAGATTTTTCGGAGGGGGCCTACGAGCAGTACTTC. Translating gives CASSQDFSEGAYEQYF.

This clone was picked up a small number of times. This chain uses TRBV10-2 with TRBJ2-7, with D maybe TRBD2 (6 bases). The germline V and J ends were trimmed by 2 bases and 0 bases, with 8 bases remaining between them. This CDR3 spans 14 amino acids. CDR1 WSHSY and CDR2 SAAADI come from the germline V gene. In nucleotides, the CDR3 is TGCGCCAGCAGTGAGCCCGGGAGCTCCTACGAGCAGTACTTC. Translated, it gives CASSEPGSSYEQYF.

This clone was recorded a few times. The gene calls are TRBV4-1 and TRBJ2-3; 7 positions agree with TRBD1. There are 16 residues in the CDR3. The germline V gene has CDR1 MGHRA and CDR2 YSYEKL. V lost 4 bases, J lost 1 base, and 8 bases stayed unmatched. The CDR3 region has the DNA TGCGCCAGCAGCCCACTTACAGGGGACCGCACAGATACGCAGTATTTT. It yields the protein CASSPLTGDRTDTQYF.

The chain recombines TRBV7-6 with TRBJ2-1; D remains unclear. Germline V gene data show CDR1 as SGHVS and CDR2 as FNYEAQ. The V gene lost 1 base and the J gene lost 8 bases, with 12 bases spanning the gap. This CDR3 has 14 amino acids. CDR3 nucleotides: TGTGCCAGCAGCTTAGGGGCCCATGGGTATGAGCAGTTCTTC. The encoded protein is CASSLGAHGYEQFF.

The chain uses TRBV9 and TRBJ1-1; 7 nucleotides line up with TRBD1. Germline CDR1 reads SGDLS; CDR2 reads YYNGEE. The CDR3 has 14 residues. Unmatched junction bases numbered 8, after V lost 4 bases and J lost 5 bases. The CDR3 is CASSPRGPGTEAFF. In DNA, the CDR3 is TGTGCCAGCAGCCCGAGGGGGCCGGGGACTGAAGCTTTCTTT.

CDR3 DNA sequence: TGTGCCAGTGCTTACGGCTTGGAGCAGTACTTC. Translated, it gives CASAYGLEQYF. The chain is built from TRBV27 and TRBJ2-7; D is uncertain. Per germline, CDR1 MNHEY and CDR2 SMNVEV (reference sequence). The CDR3 consists of 11 residues. Trimming cost V 9 bases and J 7 bases, with 13 bases left between them.

The rearrangement uses TRBV9 and TRBJ2-3, with TRBD2 identical over 15 bases. The CDR3 loop spans 18 amino acids. With 0 bases clipped from V and 4 bases from J, the junction kept 6 bases outside the gene matches. Germline CDR1 SGDLS, CDR2 YYNGEE. Here the CDR3 reads CASSVEGTSGGRADTQYF. In nucleotides, the CDR3 is TGTGCCAGCAGCGTAGAAGGGACTAGCGGGGGGCGGGCAGATACGCAGTATTTT.

This chain connects TRBV15 to TRBJ2-5, with D tentatively TRBD1 (5 bases). The DNA end favors TRBJ2-7, so the J call may be wrong. The V gene's germline CDR1 is LNHNV and CDR2 YYDKDF (reference sequence). The CDR3 is 12 amino acids. The CDR3 region is CATSRAGNEQYF. In nucleotides, the CDR3 is TGTGCCACCAGCAGAGCAGGGAACGAGCAGTACTTC.

The chain recombines TRBV28 with TRBJ1-2; 8 bases map to TRBD1. CDR3 length equals 14 residues. J gave up 2 bases and V 3 bases, and 2 bases lay outside the gene matches. Per germline, CDR1 MDHEN and CDR2 SYDVKM. CDR3 nucleotides: TGTGCCAGCAGTTTTGGGACAGGCAACTATGGCTACACCTTC. Translating gives CASSFGTGNYGYTF.

This clone was recorded only once. The rearrangement joins TRBV2 to TRBJ2-2; a weak D match, TRBD2 (6 bases). This CDR3 contains 15 residues. Germline V CDR1 and CDR2: SNHLY, FYNNEI. V dropped 4 bases and J dropped 4 bases, with 13 bases sitting between them. The CDR3, as DNA: TGTGCCAGCAGTGCGGGACTCCGGGCCACCGGGGAGCTGTTTTTT. Its protein is CASSAGLRATGELFF.

This rearrangement joins TRBV19 to TRBJ1-5, with TRBD1 matching 8 bases. CDR1 is LNHDA, CDR2 SQIVND, per germline (reference sequence). Unmatched junction bases numbered 12, after V lost 7 bases and J lost 4 bases. This CDR3 spans 16 amino acids. The CDR3 nucleotides read TGTGCCAGTACCTCCCTGGACAGGGAAGTGAATCAGCCCCAGCATTTT. This translates into CASTSLDREVNQPQHF.

The V and J genes are TRBV15 and TRBJ2-5, with a possible D match to TRBD1 (5 bases). The V end was cut by 5 bases, the J end by 2 bases, with 21 bases between. Germline assignment: CDR1 LNHNV and CDR2 YYDKDF (reference sequence). This CDR3 comprises 17 residues. This chain's CDR3 is CATSSRGEGARQETQYF. CDR3 nucleotides: TGTGCCACCAGCTCAAGGGGCGAAGGGGCGCGGCAAGAGACCCAGTACTTC.

The chain joins TRBV29-1 to TRBJ2-5, with a weak D call TRBD1 (6 bases). This CDR3 has 13 residues. Germline assignment: CDR1 SQVTM and CDR2 ANQGSEA. V shed 0 bases and J shed 1 base, with 6 bases lying between them. CDR3 protein: CSVEEDSQETQYF. The CDR3 DNA sequence: TGCAGCGTTGAAGAGGACAGCCAAGAGACCCAGTACTTC.

The chain combines TRBV7-9 with TRBJ2-7; TRBD2 agrees at 7 bases. J was trimmed by 1 base and V by 5 bases; bases with no gene match: 5. The V gene's germline CDR1 is SEHNR and CDR2 FQNEAQ (reference sequence). There are 14 residues in the CDR3. CDR3 DNA: TGTGCCAGCAGCACCCCGGGACTATCCTACGAGCAGTACTTC. Translating it yields CASSTPGLSYEQYF.